These 32 T cell receptor beta chains originate from one sample sequenced in a study of T cell repertoires in cytomegalovirus infection. TCRdb redid the calling of the reads with MiXCR, one entry per CDR3 protein. The sample comprises about 310,000 distinct CDR3 sequences, more than 20% of which are singletons, and approximately 12% rests with the top ten. These receptors have no identified antigens. The material was cultured PBMCs, obtained from culture after CMV antigen stimulation. The receptors derive from a human donor in good health (CMV status not recorded). Some clones in this sample may be carry-over from other donors' samples.

The CDR3 protein is CASSPGTSPDEQFF. Here the CDR3 DNA reads TGTGCCAGCAGCCCAGGGACTAGCCCCGATGAGCAGTTCTTC. V gene TRBV5-4 combines with J gene TRBJ2-1, with TRBD2 matching 9 bases. The CDR3 totals 14 residues. Trimming took 4 bases from V and 8 from J; bases not matched to a gene: 7. Germline-derived CDR1 and CDR2 are SGHNT and YYREEE (reference sequence).

This clonotype was counted only a few times. The gene calls are TRBV20-1 and TRBJ1-2; 9 nucleotides agree with TRBD1. This CDR3 has 16 residues. Trimming cost V 1 base and J 0 bases; bases outside gene matches: 6. Germline CDR1 is DFQATT and CDR2 is SNEGSKA (reference sequence). The CDR3 region is CSARAGQGGPNYGYTF. For the CDR3, the DNA is TGCAGTGCTAGAGCGGGACAGGGCGGGCCTAACTATGGCTACACCTTC.

V and J are TRBV7-9 and TRBJ1-2; D unresolved. Per the germline V gene, CDR1 is SEHNR and CDR2 is FQNEAQ (reference sequence). The CDR3 has 16 amino acids. Trimming cost V 5 bases and J 8 bases, with 24 bases left between them. CDR3 in DNA: TGTGCCAGCAGCCGCGGAGAACAGCTAATTTATTGGGGCTACACCTTC. Translating it yields CASSRGEQLIYWGYTF.

V usage is TRBV20-1 and J usage is TRBJ2-1, with unresolved D. CDR3 length equals 14 residues. Trimming took off 3 bases at V and 6 bases at J, with 15 bases between the two ends. The germline V gene encodes CDR1 DFQATT and CDR2 SNEGSKA (reference sequence). The CDR3 region is CSASLVFRFNEQFF. CDR3 nucleotides: TGCAGTGCTAGCTTGGTATTCAGGTTCAATGAGCAGTTCTTC.

This clonotype showed up just a few times. The chain links TRBV6-2 or TRBV6-3 to TRBJ1-5, with D possibly being TRBD1 (5 bases). Per germline, CDR1 MNHEY and CDR2 SVGEGT. The CDR3 runs 16 residues. V was clipped by 5 bases and J by 2 bases, with 16 bases between them. CDR3 bases: TGTGCCAGCAGTAATGCTGTGGCAGGGCGCAATCAGCCCCAGCATTTT. It is translated as CASSNAVAGRNQPQHF.

The chain couples TRBV5-1 to TRBJ1-5; the D is unclear. The V gene lost 5 bases and the J gene lost 1 base, with 10 bases spanning the gap. Germline values: CDR1 SGHRS, CDR2 YFSETQ. CDR3 length: 14 amino acids. The CDR3: CASSSGESNQPQHF. CDR3 DNA sequence: TGCGCCAGCAGTTCCGGCGAAAGCAATCAGCCCCAGCATTTT. The complete variable domain, with remaining parts taken from reference TRBV5-1 and TRBJ1-5, reads KAGVTQTPRYLIKTRGQQVTLSCSPISGHRSVSWYQQTPGQGLQFLFEYFSETQRNKGNFPGRFSGRQFSNSRSEMNVSTLELGDSALYLCASSSGESNQPQHFGDGTRLSIL.

This clonotype was picked up many times. This chain links TRBV7-2 with TRBJ1-1; tentative D call: TRBD1 (6 bases). Trimming took 4 bases from V and 7 from J, leaving 16 bases between them. This CDR3 has 14 residues. The germline V gene encodes CDR1 SGHTA and CDR2 FQGNSA. In DNA, the CDR3 is TGTGCCAGCAGCTCAAACAGGGCTCTTTATGAAGCTTTCTTT. As protein: CASSSNRALYEAFF.

At least ten counts were recorded for this clonotype. This chain connects TRBV7-9 to TRBJ2-5; 7 bases fit TRBD1. V gave up 3 bases and J gave up 5 bases; unmatched junction bases: 6. Germline CDR1 is SEHNR and CDR2 is FQNEAQ (reference sequence). The CDR3 covers 14 residues. The CDR3 loop is CASSFRQGGETQYF. CDR3 nucleotides: TGTGCCAGCAGCTTCAGACAGGGTGGGGAGACCCAGTACTTC.

Many counts were recorded for this clonotype. The chain has TRBV7-2 and TRBJ2-1, with 10 bases that match TRBD2. CDR1 and CDR2 (germline): SGHTA, FQGNSA. CDR3 size: 17 residues. V shed 2 bases, J shed 6 bases, and the junction held 10 bases outside the gene matches. The CDR3 DNA reads as TGTGCCAGCAGCTTATGGGCTAGCGGGAGTTCTGGCAATGAGCAGTTCTTC. Its translation is CASSLWASGSSGNEQFF.

The J gene is TRBJ2-5, the V gene TRBV11-1; D may be TRBD1 (5 bases). V lost 5 bases and J lost 1, with 11 bases in between. The germline gives CDR1 SGHAT, CDR2 FQDESV (reference sequence). CDR3 length: 14 amino acids. The DNA of the CDR3 is TGTGCCAGCAGCCGCCGACAGCTCCAAGAGACCCAGTACTTC. Amino acid sequence: CASSRRQLQETQYF.

The chain recombines TRBV27 with TRBJ1-2, with 7 positions matching TRBD1. CDR3 length equals 14 residues. V was clipped by 6 bases and J by 2 bases; unmatched bases: 6. The V gene's germline CDR1 is MNHEY and CDR2 SMNVEV (reference sequence). The CDR3 sequence: CASSGTAPNYGYTF. As DNA, the CDR3 is TGTGCCAGCAGCGGGACAGCCCCAAACTATGGCTACACCTTC.

This clonotype came up a few times. The chain has TRBV5-1 and TRBJ2-7; D remains ambiguous. This CDR3 has 12 residues. CDR1 and CDR2 from the germline V gene are SGHRS and YFSETQ. V shed 4 bases and J shed 2 bases, with 7 bases lying between them. CDR3 in amino acids: CASSLTPYEQYF. The CDR3 nucleotides read TGCGCCAGCAGCCTTACCCCCTACGAGCAGTACTTC.

Comment on this clonotype: Likely a read error: the CDR3 ends without its conserved phenylalanine or tryptophan. V usage is TRBV28 and J usage is TRBJ2-1, with D perhaps matching TRBD1 or TRBD2 (5 bases each). The CDR3 has 14 residues. V lost 5 bases and J 7 bases, leaving 15 bases between the germline ends. CDR1 MDHEN and CDR2 SYDVKM come from the germline V gene. CDR3 protein: CASSPEGRGNEQFL. The DNA of the CDR3 is TGTGCCAGCAGTCCCGAGGGGAGAGGGAATGAGCAGTTCCTC.

The chain recombines TRBV18 with TRBJ2-5; possible D gene TRBD1, 5 bases. The CDR3 length is 15 residues. V was pared by 2 bases and J by 5 bases, with 15 bases between. CDR1 and CDR2 (germline): KGHSH, LQKENI. For the CDR3, the DNA is TGTGCCAGCTCACCAATCCAGGGTGGAAGGGAGACCCAGTACTTC. It yields the protein CASSPIQGGRETQYF.

This clonotype appeared a few times. The J gene is TRBJ2-7, the V gene TRBV6-1; TRBD2 aligns across 13 bases. The junction had 9 bases not matched to a gene; V was cut back by 7 bases and J by 6 bases. CDR1 MNHNS and CDR2 SASEGT come from the germline V gene. The CDR3 loop spans 15 amino acids. Here the CDR3 DNA reads TGTGCCAGCAATCGGGCGACTAGCGGGAGGACCGAGCAGTACTTC. Its protein is CASNRATSGRTEQYF.

V is TRBV20-1 and J is TRBJ1-1; no clear D gene. Germline lookup yields CDR1 DFQATT and CDR2 SNEGSKA (reference sequence). The ends were cut back, 0 bases at V and 11 bases at J, with 16 bases in the middle. The CDR3 sequence is 13 residues long. CDR3 amino acids: CSARDQRSLWAFF. In nucleotides, the CDR3 is TGCAGTGCTAGAGATCAAAGGAGCCTGTGGGCTTTCTTT.

The rearrangement links TRBV6-5 to TRBJ1-5; D might be TRBD1 (5 bases). The CDR3 sequence is 13 residues long. Germline V gene data show CDR1 as MNHEY and CDR2 as SVGAGI. V was pared by 5 bases and J by 7 bases, with 12 bases between. CDR3 sequence: CASSADRAQPQHF. The CDR3 DNA follows: TGTGCCAGCAGTGCCGACAGAGCACAGCCCCAGCATTTT.

This clonotype has a handful of counts. V is TRBV5-1 and J is TRBJ2-5, with a weak D call TRBD2 (5 bases). The CDR3 is 14 residues long. V was clipped by 0 bases and J by 12 bases, with 18 bases between them. From germline, CDR1 is SGHRS and CDR2 YFSETQ. In DNA form, the CDR3 reads TGCGCCAGCAGCTTGGACCCCTCGGAGGTCGGCAAGTACTTC. Its translation is CASSLDPSEVGKYF.

In its sample, this clonotype was seen many times. The chain recombines TRBV7-2 with TRBJ2-2; D gene uncertain. CDR1 SGHTA and CDR2 FQGNSA come from the germline V gene. This CDR3 spans 15 amino acids. V was cut by 2 bases and J by 3 bases, with 10 bases left in between. CDR3 loop: CASSLWKGDTGELFF. The CDR3 DNA sequence: TGTGCCAGCAGCTTATGGAAAGGAGACACCGGGGAGCTGTTTTTT.

The V gene is TRBV5-4, the J gene TRBJ2-2; the match to TRBD1 covers 8 bases. This CDR3 is built from 15 residues. V lost 4 bases, J lost 6 bases, and 8 bases stayed unmatched. Per germline, CDR1 SGHNT and CDR2 YYREEE (reference sequence). The CDR3 nucleotides read TGTGCCAGCAGCAACCCGACAGGGGTATCCGGGGAGCTGTTTTTT. As protein: CASSNPTGVSGELFF.

In this sample, this clonotype turned up many times. This chain uses TRBV7-9 with TRBJ2-7, with 11 bases aligning to TRBD2. Germline V gene sequence: CDR1 SEHNR, CDR2 FQNEAQ (reference sequence). The CDR3 spans 18 residues. V lost 3 bases to trimming and J lost 3 bases; unmatched junction nucleotides: 13. The DNA for the CDR3 is TGTGCCAGCAGCTTCTTGCCCCCGTTCGGGACTAGCGGCTACGAGCAGTACTTC. Its protein product is CASSFLPPFGTSGYEQYF. The whole variable domain, remainder taken from reference TRBV7-9 and TRBJ2-7, is DTGVSQNPRHKITKRGQNVTFRCDPISEHNRLYWYRQTLGQGPEFLTYFQNEAQLEKSRLLSDRFSAERPKGSFSTLEIQRTEQGDSAMYLCASSFLPPFGTSGYEQYFGPGTRLTVT.

There are many counts of this clonotype. The chain carries TRBV7-2 and TRBJ1-1, with D tentatively TRBD1 (5 bases). V was cut by 1 base and J by 4 bases, with 10 bases left in between. This CDR3 has 14 residues. Germline V gene sequence: CDR1 SGHTA, CDR2 FQGNSA. The CDR3: CASSLDQGSTEAFF. The CDR3 bases are TGTGCCAGCAGCTTAGATCAGGGATCCACTGAAGCTTTCTTT.

CDR3: CASSQGTDGNYGYTF. In DNA form, the CDR3 reads TGCGCCAGCAGCCAAGGGACAGACGGTAACTATGGCTACACCTTC. V is TRBV4-1 and J is TRBJ1-2, with D possibly TRBD1 on 6 matching bases. V was trimmed by 1 base and J by 1 base, leaving 10 bases between them. This CDR3 is 15 amino acids long. From germline, CDR1 is MGHRA and CDR2 YSYEKL.

This clonotype was picked up many times. V usage is TRBV11-3 and J usage is TRBJ2-1; 7 positions agree with TRBD1. CDR1 SGHNT and CDR2 YENEEA come from the germline V gene. The ends lost 3 bases at V and 10 bases at J; junction bases unmatched: 6. CDR3 length equals 13 residues. As DNA, the CDR3 is TGTGCCAGCAGCTTCGACGGACAGGTGGAGCAGTTCTTC. It yields the protein CASSFDGQVEQFF.

This clonotype occurred a few times. V and J are TRBV6-2 or TRBV6-3 and TRBJ2-7, with 12 positions matching TRBD2. V was pared by 6 bases and J by 0 bases, with 9 bases of the junction left unmatched. The CDR3 totals 17 residues. The germline gives CDR1 MNHEY, CDR2 SVGEGT. CDR3 sequence (DNA): TGTGCCAGCAGCCTCGGACTAGCGGGGAGACCCTCCTACGAGCAGTACGTC. Protein: CASSLGLAGRPSYEQYV.

This clonotype appeared a few times. V is TRBV11-3 and J is TRBJ2-7; a possible D gene is TRBD2 (7 bases). Germline V lookup: CDR1 SGHNT, CDR2 YENEEA. With 5 bases removed from V and 2 bases from J, the gap between germline ends came to 16 bases. This CDR3 has 15 residues. The CDR3 sequence: CASSKGGDATYEQYV. CDR3 in DNA: TGTGCCAGCAGCAAGGGGGGGGACGCTACCTACGAGCAGTACGTC.

The chain is built from TRBV5-4 and TRBJ2-4; 7 nucleotides agree with TRBD2. Trimming took 4 bases from V and 4 from J; bases not matched to a gene: 8. The CDR3 totals 15 residues. From germline, CDR1 is SGHNT and CDR2 YYREEE (reference sequence). For the CDR3, the DNA is TGTGCCAGCAGCCAATACCGGGACTATAAAAACATTCAGTACTTC. Encoded protein: CASSQYRDYKNIQYF. Full variable domain (outside the CDR3, taken from reference TRBV5-4 and TRBJ2-4): ETGVTQSPTHLIKTRGQQVTLRCSSQSGHNTVSWYQQALGQGPQFIFQYYREEENGRGNFPPRFSGLQFPNYSSELNVNALELDDSALYLCASSQYRDYKNIQYFGAGTRLSVL.

The V call is TRBV24-1, the J call TRBJ2-1; TRBD1 aligns across 7 bases. The CDR3 consists of 13 residues. Germline values: CDR1 KGHDR, CDR2 SFDVKD. V was clipped by 4 bases and J by 12 bases; unmatched bases: 8. Here the CDR3 DNA reads TGTGCCACCAGTGACACACAGGGGAACGGGCAGTTCTTC. It translates to CATSDTQGNGQFF.

The rearrangement uses TRBV18 and TRBJ2-2; the match to TRBD2 covers 12 bases. The CDR3 sequence is 15 residues long. Germline loops: CDR1 KGHSH, CDR2 LQKENI. V dropped 3 bases and J dropped 7; count of bases not matched to a gene: 3. DNA of the CDR3: TGTGCCAGCTCACCCTGGACTAGCGGGGACGGGGAGCTGTTTTTT. It yields the protein CASSPWTSGDGELFF.

This chain connects TRBV3-1 to TRBJ2-3; weak D call: TRBD2 (5 bases). Trimming shortened V by 2 bases and J by 9 bases, and 12 bases separated the two germline ends. The CDR3 covers 13 residues. In germline, CDR1 is LGHDT, CDR2 YNNKEL (reference sequence). As DNA, the CDR3 is TGTGCCAGCAGCCAAATCGGGGTTTGGACGCAGTATTTT. It encodes CASSQIGVWTQYF.

This clonotype was seen many times. The rearrangement links TRBV4-2 to TRBJ2-7; 11 bases match TRBD2. This CDR3 region has 16 residues. Germline V CDR1 and CDR2: LGHNA, YNFKEQ. Unmatched junction bases numbered 10, after V lost 3 bases and J lost 6 bases. CDR3 loop: CASSQVTSGRWGEQYF. The CDR3 DNA sequence: TGTGCCAGCAGCCAGGTTACTAGCGGGAGATGGGGCGAGCAGTACTTC.

There are a few counts of this clonotype. Here the CDR3 DNA reads TGTGCCAGCAGTTTATCCCTTGGACAGGGGGCGACTGAAGCTTTCTTT. Protein: CASSLSLGQGATEAFF. The rearrangement joins TRBV28 to TRBJ1-1; the match to TRBD1 covers 11 bases. Germline V gene sequence: CDR1 MDHEN, CDR2 SYDVKM. V dropped 1 base and J dropped 5; count of bases not matched to a gene: 6. The CDR3 is 16 residues long.